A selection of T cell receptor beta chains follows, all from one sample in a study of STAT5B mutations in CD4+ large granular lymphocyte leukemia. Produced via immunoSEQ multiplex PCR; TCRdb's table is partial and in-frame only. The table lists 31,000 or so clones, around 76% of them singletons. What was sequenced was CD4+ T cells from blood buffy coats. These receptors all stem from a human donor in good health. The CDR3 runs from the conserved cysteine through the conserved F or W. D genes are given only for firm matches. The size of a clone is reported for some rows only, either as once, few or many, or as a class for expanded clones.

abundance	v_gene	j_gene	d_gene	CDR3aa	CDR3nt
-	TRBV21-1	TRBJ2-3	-	CASSKRERASSTDTQYF	TGTGCCAGCAGCAAAAGGGAGAGGGCTTCTAGCACAGATACGCAGTATTTT
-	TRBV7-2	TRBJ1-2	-	CASTLGSYGYTF	TGTGCCAGCACCTTGGGATCCTATGGCTACACCTTC
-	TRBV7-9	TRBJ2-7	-	CASSLGKTTYEQYF	TGTGCCAGCAGCTTAGGAAAGACAACCTACGAGCAGTACTTC
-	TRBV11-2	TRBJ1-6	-	CASSSIQGNDYNSPLHF	TGTGCCAGCAGCTCCATACAGGGAAATGACTATAATTCACCCCTCCACTTT
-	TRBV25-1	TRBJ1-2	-	CASSELSAEGYTF	TGTGCCAGCAGTGAATTATCCGCGGAAGGCTACACCTTC
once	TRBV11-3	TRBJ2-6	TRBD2	CASSRGGSGANVLTF	TGTGCCAGCAGCCGCGGGGGCTCTGGGGCCAACGTCCTGACTTTC
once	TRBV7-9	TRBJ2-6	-	CASSPGAAGANVLTF	TGTGCCAGCAGCCCTGGAGCGGCAGGGGCCAACGTCCTGACTTTC
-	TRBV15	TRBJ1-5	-	CATSANREPNQPQHF	TGTGCCACCAGCGCTAACAGGGAGCCGAATCAGCCCCAGCATTTT
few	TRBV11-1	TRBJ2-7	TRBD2	CASSLVGLAGGEQYF	TGTGCCAGCAGCTTAGTAGGACTAGCGGGAGGCGAGCAGTACTTC
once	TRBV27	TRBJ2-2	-	CASSSYSGRFGELFF	TGTGCCAGCAGTTCTTATAGCGGCCGATTCGGGGAGCTGTTTTTT